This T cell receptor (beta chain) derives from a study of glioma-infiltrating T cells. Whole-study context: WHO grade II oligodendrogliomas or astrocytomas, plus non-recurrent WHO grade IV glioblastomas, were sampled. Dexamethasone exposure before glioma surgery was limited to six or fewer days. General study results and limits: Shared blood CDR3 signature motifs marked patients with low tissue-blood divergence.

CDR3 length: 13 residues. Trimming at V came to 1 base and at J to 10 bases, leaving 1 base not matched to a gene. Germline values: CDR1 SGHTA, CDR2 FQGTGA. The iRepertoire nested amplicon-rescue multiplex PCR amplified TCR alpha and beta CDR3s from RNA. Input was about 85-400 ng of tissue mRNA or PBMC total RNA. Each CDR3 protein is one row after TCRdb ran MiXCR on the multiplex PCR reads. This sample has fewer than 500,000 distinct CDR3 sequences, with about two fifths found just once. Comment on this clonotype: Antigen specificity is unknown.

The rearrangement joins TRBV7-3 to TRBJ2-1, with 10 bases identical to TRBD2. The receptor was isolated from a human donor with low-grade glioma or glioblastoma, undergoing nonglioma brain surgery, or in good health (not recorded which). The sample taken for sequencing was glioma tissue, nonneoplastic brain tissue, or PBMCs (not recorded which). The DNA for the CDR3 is TGTGCCAGCAGCTTAAGGACTAGCGGCGAGCAGTTCTTC. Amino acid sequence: CASSLRTSGEQFF. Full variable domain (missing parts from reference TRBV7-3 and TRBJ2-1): GAGVSQTPSNKVTEKGKYVELRCDPISGHTALYWYRQSLGQGPEFLIYFQGTGAADDSGLPNDRFFAVRPEGSVSTLKIQRTERGDSAVYLCASSLRTSGEQFFGPGTRLTVL.